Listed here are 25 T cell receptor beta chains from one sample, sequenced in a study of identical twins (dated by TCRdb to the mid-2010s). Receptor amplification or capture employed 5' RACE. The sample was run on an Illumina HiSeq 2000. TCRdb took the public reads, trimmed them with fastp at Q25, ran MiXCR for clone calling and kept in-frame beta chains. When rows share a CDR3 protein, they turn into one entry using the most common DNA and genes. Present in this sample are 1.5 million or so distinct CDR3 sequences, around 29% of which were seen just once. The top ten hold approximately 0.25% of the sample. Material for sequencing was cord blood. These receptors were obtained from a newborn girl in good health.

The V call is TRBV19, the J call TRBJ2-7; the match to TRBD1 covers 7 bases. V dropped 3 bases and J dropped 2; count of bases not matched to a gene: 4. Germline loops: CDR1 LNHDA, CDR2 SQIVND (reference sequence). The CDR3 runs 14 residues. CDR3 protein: CASSIGTAAYEQYF. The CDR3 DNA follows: TGTGCCAGTAGTATCGGGACAGCAGCCTACGAGCAGTACTTC.

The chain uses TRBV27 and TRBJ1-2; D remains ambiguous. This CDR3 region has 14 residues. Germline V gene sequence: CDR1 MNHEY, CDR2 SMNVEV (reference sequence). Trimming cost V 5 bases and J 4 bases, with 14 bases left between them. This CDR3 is CASSPPNSPYGYTF. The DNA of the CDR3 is TGTGCCAGCAGTCCCCCGAACAGTCCCTATGGCTACACCTTC.

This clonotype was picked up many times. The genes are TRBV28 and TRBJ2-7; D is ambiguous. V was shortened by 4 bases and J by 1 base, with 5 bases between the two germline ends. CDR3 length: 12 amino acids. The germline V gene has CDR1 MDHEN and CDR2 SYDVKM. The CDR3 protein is CASSWISYEQYF. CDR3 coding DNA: TGTGCCAGCAGTTGGATTTCCTACGAGCAGTACTTC.

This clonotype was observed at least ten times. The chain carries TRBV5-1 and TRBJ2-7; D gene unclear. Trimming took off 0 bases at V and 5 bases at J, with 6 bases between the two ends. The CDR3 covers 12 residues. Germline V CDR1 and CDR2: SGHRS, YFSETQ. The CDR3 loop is CASSLVLDEQYF. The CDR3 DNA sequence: TGCGCCAGCAGCTTGGTATTGGACGAGCAGTACTTC.

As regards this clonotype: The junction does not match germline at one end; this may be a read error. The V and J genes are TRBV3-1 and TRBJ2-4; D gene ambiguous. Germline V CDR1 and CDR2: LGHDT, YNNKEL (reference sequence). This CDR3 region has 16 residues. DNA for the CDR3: TGTGCCAGAAGCCAAGTAGGGTCCACGGCCAAAAACATTCAGTACTTC. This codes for CARSQVGSTAKNIQYF.

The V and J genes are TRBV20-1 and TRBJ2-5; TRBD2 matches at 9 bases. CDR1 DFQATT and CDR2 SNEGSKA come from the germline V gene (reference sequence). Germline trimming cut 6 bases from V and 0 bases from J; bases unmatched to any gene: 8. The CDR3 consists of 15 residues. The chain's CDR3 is CSANSGGKYQETQYF. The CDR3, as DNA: TGCAGTGCAAATAGCGGGGGAAAGTACCAAGAGACCCAGTACTTC.

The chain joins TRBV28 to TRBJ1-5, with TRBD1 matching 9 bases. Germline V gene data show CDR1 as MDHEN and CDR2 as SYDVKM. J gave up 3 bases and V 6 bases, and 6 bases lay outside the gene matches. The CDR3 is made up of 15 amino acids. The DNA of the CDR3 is TGTGCCAGCAGCAAGGGACAGGGCGACAATCAGCCCCAGCATTTT. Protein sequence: CASSKGQGDNQPQHF.

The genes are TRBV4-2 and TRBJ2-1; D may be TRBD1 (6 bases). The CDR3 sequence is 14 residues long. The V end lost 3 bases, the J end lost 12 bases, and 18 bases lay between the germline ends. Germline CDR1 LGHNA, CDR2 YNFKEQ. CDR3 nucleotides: TGTGCCAGCAGCCAGGGCCTCACAGGGTCAGTGCAGTTCTTC. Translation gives CASSQGLTGSVQFF.

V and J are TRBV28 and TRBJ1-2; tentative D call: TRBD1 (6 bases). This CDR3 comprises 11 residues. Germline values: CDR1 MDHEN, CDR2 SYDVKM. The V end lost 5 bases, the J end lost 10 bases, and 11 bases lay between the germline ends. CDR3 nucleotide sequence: TGTGCCAGCAGTGGGGGCAGTGACTACACCTTC. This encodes CASSGGSDYTF.

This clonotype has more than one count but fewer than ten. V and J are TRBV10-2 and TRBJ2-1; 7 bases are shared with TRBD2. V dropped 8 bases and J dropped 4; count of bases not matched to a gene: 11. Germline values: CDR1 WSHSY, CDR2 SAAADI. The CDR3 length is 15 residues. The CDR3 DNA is TGCGCCAGCCAGAAAGCGGGGAATGGGTACAATGAGCAGTTCTTC. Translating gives CASQKAGNGYNEQFF.

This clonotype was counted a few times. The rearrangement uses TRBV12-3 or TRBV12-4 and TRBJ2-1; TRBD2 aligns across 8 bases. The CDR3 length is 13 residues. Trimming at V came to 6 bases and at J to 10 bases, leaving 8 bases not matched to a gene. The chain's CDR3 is CASSLGLAYEQFF. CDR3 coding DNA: TGTGCCAGCAGCCTTGGACTAGCCTACGAGCAGTTCTTC.

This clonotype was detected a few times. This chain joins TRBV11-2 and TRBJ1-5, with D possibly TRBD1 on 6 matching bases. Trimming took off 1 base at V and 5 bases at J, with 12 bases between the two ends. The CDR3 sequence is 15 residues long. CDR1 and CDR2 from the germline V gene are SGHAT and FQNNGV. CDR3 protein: CASSLGAGVDQPQHF. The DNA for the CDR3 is TGTGCCAGCAGCTTAGGGGCAGGGGTGGATCAGCCCCAGCATTTT.

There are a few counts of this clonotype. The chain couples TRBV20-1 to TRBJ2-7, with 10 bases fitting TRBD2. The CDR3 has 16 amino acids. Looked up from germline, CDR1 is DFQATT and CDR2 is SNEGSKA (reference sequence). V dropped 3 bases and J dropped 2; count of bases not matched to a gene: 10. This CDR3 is CSASRPEGTSAYEQYF. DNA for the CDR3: TGCAGTGCTAGTAGGCCCGAGGGGACTAGCGCCTACGAGCAGTACTTC.

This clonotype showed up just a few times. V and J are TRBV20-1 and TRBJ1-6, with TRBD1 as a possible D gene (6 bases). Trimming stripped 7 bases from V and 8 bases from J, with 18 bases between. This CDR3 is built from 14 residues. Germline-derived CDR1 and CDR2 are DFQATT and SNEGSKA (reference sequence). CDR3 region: CSVNGGAVDSPLHF. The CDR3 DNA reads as TGCAGTGTTAATGGGGGGGCAGTTGATTCACCCCTCCACTTT.

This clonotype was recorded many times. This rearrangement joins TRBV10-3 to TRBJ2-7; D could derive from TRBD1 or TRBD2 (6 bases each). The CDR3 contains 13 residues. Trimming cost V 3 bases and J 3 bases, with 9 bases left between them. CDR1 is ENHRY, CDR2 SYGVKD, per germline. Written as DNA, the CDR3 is TGTGCCATCAGTGAAGGAGGGGGCTACGAGCAGTACTTC. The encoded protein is CAISEGGGYEQYF.

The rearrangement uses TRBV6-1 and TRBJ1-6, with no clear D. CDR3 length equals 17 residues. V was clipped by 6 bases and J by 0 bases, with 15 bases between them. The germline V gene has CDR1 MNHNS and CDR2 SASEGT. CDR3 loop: CASSGLGADSYNSPLHF. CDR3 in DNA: TGTGCCAGCAGCGGGCTGGGAGCGGACTCCTATAATTCACCCCTCCACTTT.

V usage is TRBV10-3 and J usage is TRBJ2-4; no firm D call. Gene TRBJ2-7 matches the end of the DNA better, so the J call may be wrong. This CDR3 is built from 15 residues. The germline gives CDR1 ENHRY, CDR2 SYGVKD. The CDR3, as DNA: TGTGCCATCAGTGAGTCTAATCGGTTTACCTACGAGCAGTACTTC. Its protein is CAISESNRFTYEQYF.

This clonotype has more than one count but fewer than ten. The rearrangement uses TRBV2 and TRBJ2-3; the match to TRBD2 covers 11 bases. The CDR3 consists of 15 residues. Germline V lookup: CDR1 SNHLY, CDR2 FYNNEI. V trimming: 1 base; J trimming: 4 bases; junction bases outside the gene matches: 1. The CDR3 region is CASSEVLAGADTQYF. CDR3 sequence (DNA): TGTGCCAGCAGTGAAGTACTAGCGGGGGCAGATACGCAGTATTTT.

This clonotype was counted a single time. CDR3 protein: CASGINSRNQPQHF. The CDR3 nucleotides are TGTGCCAGCGGCATCAATAGTCGCAATCAGCCCCAGCATTTT. The V call is TRBV3-1, the J call TRBJ1-5; no definite D call. CDR1 LGHDT and CDR2 YNNKEL come from the germline V gene (reference sequence). The CDR3 length is 14 residues. V gave up 8 bases and J gave up 2 bases, with 13 bases separating them. Drawing the rest from reference TRBV3-1 and TRBJ1-5, the complete variable domain is DTAVSQTPKYLVTQMGNDKSIKCEQNLGHDTMYWYKQDSKKFLKIMFSYNNKELIINETVPNRFSPKSPDKAHLNLHINSLELGDSAVYFCASGINSRNQPQHFGDGTRLSIL.

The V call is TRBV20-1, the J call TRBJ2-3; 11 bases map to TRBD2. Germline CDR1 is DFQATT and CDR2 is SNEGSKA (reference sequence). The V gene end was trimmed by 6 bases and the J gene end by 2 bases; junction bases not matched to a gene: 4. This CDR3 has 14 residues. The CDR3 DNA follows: TGCAGTGCATTAGCGGGGGGGCTCACAGATACGCAGTATTTT. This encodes CSALAGGLTDTQYF.

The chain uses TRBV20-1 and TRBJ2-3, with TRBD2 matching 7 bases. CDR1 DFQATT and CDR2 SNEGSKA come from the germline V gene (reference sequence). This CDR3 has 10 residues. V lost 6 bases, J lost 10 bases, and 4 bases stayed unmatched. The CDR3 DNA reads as TGCAGTGCCGGCGGGGGTGCGCAGTATTTT. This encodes CSAGGGAQYF.

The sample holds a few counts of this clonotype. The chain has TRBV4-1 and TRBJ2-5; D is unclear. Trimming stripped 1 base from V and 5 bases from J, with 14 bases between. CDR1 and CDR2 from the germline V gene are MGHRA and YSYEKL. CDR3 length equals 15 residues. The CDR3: CASSQGPANLETQYF. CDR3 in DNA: TGCGCCAGCAGCCAAGGTCCAGCAAACTTGGAGACCCAGTACTTC.

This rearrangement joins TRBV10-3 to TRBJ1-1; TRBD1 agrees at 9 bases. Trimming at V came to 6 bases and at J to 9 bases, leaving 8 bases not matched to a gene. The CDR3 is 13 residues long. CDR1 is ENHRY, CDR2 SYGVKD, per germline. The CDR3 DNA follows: TGTGCCATCAGGGAAACAGGGGGCAGACAAGCTTTCTTT. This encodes CAIRETGGRQAFF.

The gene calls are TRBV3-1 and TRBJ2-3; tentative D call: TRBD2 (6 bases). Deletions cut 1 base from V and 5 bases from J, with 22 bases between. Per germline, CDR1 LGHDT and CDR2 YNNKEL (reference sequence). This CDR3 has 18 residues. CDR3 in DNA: TGTGCCAGCAGCCAAGCGGTTGGATTCGCGGGGAGGAAAGATACGCAGTATTTT. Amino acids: CASSQAVGFAGRKDTQYF.

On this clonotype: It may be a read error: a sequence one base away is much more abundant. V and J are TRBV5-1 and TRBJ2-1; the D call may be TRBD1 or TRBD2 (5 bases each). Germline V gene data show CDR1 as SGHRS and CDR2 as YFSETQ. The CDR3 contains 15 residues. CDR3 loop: CASSTGPSSYNGQFF. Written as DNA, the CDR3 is TGCGCCAGCAGCACAGGACCTAGCTCCTACAATGGGCAGTTCTTC.